These T cell receptor beta chains were read from a single sample in a study of cytomegalovirus exposure and HLA in healthy donors. Sequenced by immunoSEQ multiplex PCR; TCRdb stores in-frame clones only, minus some. Of under 200,000 clones listed, 79% are singletons. Sequencing input: PBMCs. The receptors derive from a woman between 40 and 55 years old in good health and CMV-seronegative. CDR3s include the opening cysteine and the closing phenylalanine or tryptophan. Fields, in order: J gene, V gene, D gene, clone size, CDR3 DNA, CDR3 protein. D genes are given only for firm matches. Size is stated for part of the rows, as once, few or many counts, or as a class when the clone is expanded.

TRBJ2-3 | TRBV13 | TRBD2 | few | TGTGCCAGCAGCGGGACTAGTAGCACAGATACGCAGTATTTT | CASSGTSSTDTQYF
TRBJ1-2 | TRBV7-2 | NA | few | TGTGCCAGCAGCTCCGAGACTCTGAACTATGGCTACACCTTC | CASSSETLNYGYTF
TRBJ1-3 | TRBV7-9 | NA | few | TGTGCCAGCAGCCTCCGCAGAGCGGGAAACACCATATATTTT | CASSLRRAGNTIYF
TRBJ1-6 | TRBV5-1 | NA | NA | TGCGCCAGCAGCCTCGACAGGCCGGCATTAAATTCACCCCTCCACTTT | CASSLDRPALNSPLHF
TRBJ2-5 | TRBV7-9 | TRBD2 | NA | TGTGCCAGCAGCTTATCGCCTAGCGGGGCGGAGACCCAGTACTTC | CASSLSPSGAETQYF
TRBJ2-7 | TRBV29-1 | NA | NA | TGCAGCGGTGAGGGTTATGGGCACGAGCAGTACTTC | CSGEGYGHEQYF
TRBJ1-2 | TRBV18 | TRBD1 | NA | TGTGCCAGCTCACCACCGGGGACAGGGGGCTACACCTTC | CASSPPGTGGYTF
TRBJ1-4 | TRBV6-6 | NA | NA | TGTGCCAGCAGATGGAGGTCTGCAACTAATGAAAAACTGTTTTTT | CASRWRSATNEKLFF
TRBJ2-7 | TRBV27 | TRBD1 | NA | TGTGCCAGCAGTTTATCGGCAGGGGGCTACGAGCAGTACTTC | CASSLSAGGYEQYF
TRBJ2-7 | TRBV6-1 | TRBD1 | NA | TGTGCCAGCAGTGAAGCGACAGGGGCCTACGAGCAGTACTTC | CASSEATGAYEQYF
TRBJ2-7 | TRBV13 | TRBD1 | NA | TGTGCCAGCAGCCCCGGACAGGGGGCGAGGTACGAGCAGTACTTC | CASSPGQGARYEQYF
TRBJ2-2 | TRBV29-1 | TRBD1 | NA | TGCAGCGCTCGGATCGGGACAGGGAACACCGGGGAGCTGTTTTTT | CSARIGTGNTGELFF
TRBJ1-1 | TRBV27 | TRBD1 | NA | TGTGCCAGCAGTTTGGGACAGGTGAACACTGAAGCTTTCTTT | CASSLGQVNTEAFF
TRBJ1-3 | TRBV7-2 | NA | NA | TGTGCCACCGTGAGGGGAAACACCATATATTTT | CATVRGNTIYF
TRBJ1-4 | TRBV5-1 | NA | NA | TGCGCCAGCAGCTGGGGCTCAACTAATGAAAAACTGTTTTTT | CASSWGSTNEKLFF
TRBJ2-3 | TRBV7-8 | NA | NA | TGTGCCAGCAGCTTAGAGGGGGGGGCTACAGATACGCAGTATTTT | CASSLEGGATDTQYF
TRBJ1-1 | TRBV14 | NA | NA | TGTGCCAGCAGCCTCCAGGGGCCTAGAACTGAAGCTTTCTTT | CASSLQGPRTEAFF